Reported below is one T cell receptor beta chain. Its antigen is not identified. The source of the sample is a study of vaccination and CD4 T cells after COVID-19. For the study at large: The cells in question were stimulated using overlapping spike peptides derived from SARS-CoV-2, HCoV-NL63, HCoV-OC43 and HCoV-229E.

The germline gives CDR1 SGHAT, CDR2 FQNNGV. Trimming pared 4 bases from V and 6 bases from J, leaving 12 bases between. This CDR3 has 14 residues. Documented treatment: roughly ten-day PBMC culture with coronavirus spike peptide pools or control peptides (ViraFEST assay). CD4+ T cells that came from the unexposed donor were collected before the COVID-19 pandemic (2011-2018). Having spent 10 days in culture, CD4+ T cells were then isolated by negative selection. The Oncomine TCR Beta short-read assay was applied to DNA of cultured CD4+ T cells. One entry per CDR3 protein, called by TCRdb with MiXCR from the PCR reads. Of thousands of distinct CDR3 sequences in the sample, more than 40% were seen once. Study conclusions and caveats: Post-vaccination, and not before, a median roughly 86% of reactive clones appeared in convalescent patients.

Material: CD4+ T cells from blood, cultured in vitro. This sequence originates from a human donor in good health. V usage is TRBV11-2 and J usage is TRBJ2-2; possible D gene TRBD1, 6 bases. The DNA for the CDR3 is TGTGCCAGCAGCTACTTACAGGGAGCCGGGGAGCTGTTTTTT. It is translated as CASSYLQGAGELFF.